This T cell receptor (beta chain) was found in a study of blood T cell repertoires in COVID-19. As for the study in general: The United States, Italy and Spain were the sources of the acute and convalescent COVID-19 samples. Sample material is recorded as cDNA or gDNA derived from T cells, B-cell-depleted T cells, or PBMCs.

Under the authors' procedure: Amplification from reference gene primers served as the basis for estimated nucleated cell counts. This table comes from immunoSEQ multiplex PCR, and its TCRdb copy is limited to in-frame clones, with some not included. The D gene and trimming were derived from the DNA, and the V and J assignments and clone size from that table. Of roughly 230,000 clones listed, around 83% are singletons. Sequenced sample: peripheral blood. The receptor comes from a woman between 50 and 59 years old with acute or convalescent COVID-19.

The CDR3 spells CASSFDLGRGIEQYF. DNA for the CDR3: TGCGCCAGCAGTTTTGACTTGGGACGGGGGATCGAGCAGTACTTC. This chain uses TRBV5-1 with TRBJ2-7; weak D call: TRBD2 (6 bases). The CDR3 has 15 amino acids. CDR1 and CDR2 from the germline V gene are SGHRS and YFSETQ. V was shortened by 5 bases and J by 6 bases, with 21 bases between the two germline ends.